Listed below are T cell receptor beta chains from one sample, sequenced in a study of cytomegalovirus exposure and HLA in healthy donors. Assay used: immunoSEQ multiplex PCR; TCRdb lists only in-frame clones, some missing. The data hold 150,000 to 170,000 clones, with 79% observed a single time. The material sequenced was PBMCs. The receptor source for this set is a man aged 25-45 years in good health and CMV-seropositive. Each CDR3 is given with its conserved first and last residue. D genes are given only for firm matches. Size is stated for part of the rows, as once, few or many counts, or as a class when the clone is expanded.

abundance: -; v_gene: TRBV2; d_gene: TRBD2; j_gene: TRBJ2-1; CDR3aa: CASRNSGGAYNEQFF; CDR3nt: TGTGCCAGCAGGAATAGCGGGGGGGCTTACAATGAGCAGTTCTTC
abundance: -; v_gene: TRBV2; d_gene: -; j_gene: TRBJ1-5; CDR3aa: CASSEGNRNQPQHF; CDR3nt: TGTGCCAGCAGTGAGGGCAACCGCAATCAGCCCCAGCATTTT
abundance: -; v_gene: TRBV4-1; d_gene: -; j_gene: TRBJ2-2; CDR3aa: CASRGAGLTGELFF; CDR3nt: TGCGCCAGCAGGGGAGCGGGCCTCACCGGGGAGCTGTTTTTT
abundance: -; v_gene: TRBV6-1; d_gene: TRBD1; j_gene: TRBJ2-7; CDR3aa: CASSGLQGYEQYF; CDR3nt: TGTGCCAGCAGTGGGTTACAGGGGTACGAGCAGTACTTC
abundance: few; v_gene: TRBV6-9; d_gene: -; j_gene: TRBJ1-1; CDR3aa: CASITGLVTEAFF; CDR3nt: TGTGCCAGCATCACAGGGTTGGTTACTGAAGCTTTCTTT
abundance: -; v_gene: TRBV5-1; d_gene: TRBD2; j_gene: TRBJ2-1; CDR3aa: CASSLLGTSGRTYNEQFF; CDR3nt: TGCGCCAGCAGCTTATTAGGGACTAGCGGGAGGACCTACAATGAGCAGTTCTTC
abundance: once; v_gene: TRBV27; d_gene: -; j_gene: TRBJ1-6; CDR3aa: CASSLGLVDSPLHF; CDR3nt: TGTGCCAGCAGTCTGGGACTTGTCGATTCACCCCTCCACTTT
abundance: few; v_gene: TRBV5-1; d_gene: -; j_gene: TRBJ2-1; CDR3aa: CASSSRGGSGSSYNEQFF; CDR3nt: TGCGCCAGCAGCTCCCGTGGGGGTAGCGGTAGCTCCTACAATGAGCAGTTCTTC
abundance: -; v_gene: TRBV30; d_gene: -; j_gene: TRBJ1-1; CDR3aa: CAWSALTRNTEAFF; CDR3nt: TGTGCCTGGAGTGCCCTGACAAGGAACACTGAAGCTTTCTTT
abundance: -; v_gene: TRBV27; d_gene: -; j_gene: TRBJ1-6; CDR3aa: CASRYSYNSPLHF; CDR3nt: TGTGCCAGCAGGTACTCCTATAATTCACCCCTCCACTTT
abundance: -; v_gene: TRBV11-3; d_gene: -; j_gene: TRBJ2-2; CDR3aa: CASSLALQTNTGELFF; CDR3nt: TGTGCCAGCAGCTTAGCACTACAAACGAACACCGGGGAGCTGTTTTTT
abundance: -; v_gene: TRBV13; d_gene: TRBD1; j_gene: TRBJ2-6; CDR3aa: CASSPRQGRTNVLTF; CDR3nt: TGTGCCAGCAGCCCCAGACAGGGGAGGACCAACGTCCTGACTTTC
abundance: -; v_gene: TRBV7-9; d_gene: -; j_gene: TRBJ1-3; CDR3aa: CASSLVLASGNTIYF; CDR3nt: TGTGCCAGCAGCTTAGTGCTAGCCTCTGGAAACACCATATATTTT